This is a list of T cell receptor beta chains from one sample in a study of T cell repertoires in cytomegalovirus infection. TCRdb reprocessed the reads with MiXCR, giving one entry per CDR3 protein. Of around 750,000 distinct CDR3 sequences listed, approximately 30% are singletons. These receptors are not linked to any known antigen. Sequences were derived from cultured CD8+ T cells from PBMCs, sampled from culture after CMV antigen stimulation. These receptors were collected from a human donor in good health (CMV status not recorded). Some clones in this sample may be carry-over from other donors' samples. Each CDR3 is given with its conserved first and last residue. D genes are given only for firm matches. Rows give clone size only sometimes, using once, few, many, or a class for an expanded clone.

CDR3aa: CANSPPGWPEAFF
CDR3nt: TGTGCCAACAGCCCCCCCGGATGGCCTGAAGCTTTCTTT
abundance: NA
v_gene: TRBV7-3
j_gene: TRBJ1-1
d_gene: NA

CDR3aa: CASSWTAGDTEAFF
CDR3nt: TGTGCCAGCAGCTGGACAGCGGGAGACACTGAAGCTTTCTTT
abundance: once
v_gene: TRBV5-5
j_gene: TRBJ1-1
d_gene: NA

CDR3aa: CASSARGLSGYTF
CDR3nt: TGTGCCAGCAGTGCCAGGGGATTGAGTGGCTACACCTTC
abundance: many
v_gene: TRBV12-3/TRBV12-4
j_gene: TRBJ1-2
d_gene: NA

CDR3aa: CASSEYGGVTTEAFF
CDR3nt: TGTGCCAGCAGTGAATATGGGGGGGTCACTACTGAAGCTTTCTTT
abundance: few
v_gene: TRBV2
j_gene: TRBJ1-1
d_gene: NA

CDR3aa: CASSSAGTGTYEQYF
CDR3nt: TGTGCCAGCAGCTCGGCCGGCACAGGGACCTACGAGCAGTACTTC
abundance: many
v_gene: TRBV7-2
j_gene: TRBJ2-7
d_gene: NA

CDR3aa: CASRDGRNEQFF
CDR3nt: TGTGCCAGCAGGGACGGACGAAATGAGCAGTTCTTC
abundance: NA
v_gene: TRBV7-6
j_gene: TRBJ2-1
d_gene: NA

CDR3aa: CASSQDQGGYNEQFF
CDR3nt: TGCGCCAGCAGCCAAGATCAGGGGGGCTACAATGAGCAGTTCTTC
abundance: NA
v_gene: TRBV4-3
j_gene: TRBJ2-1
d_gene: NA

CDR3aa: CASSEAPLSNQPQHF
CDR3nt: TGTGCCAGCAGCGAGGCCCCACTTAGCAATCAGCCCCAGCATTTT
abundance: NA
v_gene: TRBV7-6
j_gene: TRBJ1-5
d_gene: NA

CDR3aa: CASDWGRQITGELFF
CDR3nt: TGTGCCAGCGACTGGGGGCGTCAGATCACCGGGGAGCTGTTTTTT
abundance: NA
v_gene: TRBV19
j_gene: TRBJ2-2
d_gene: NA

CDR3aa: CASSTTGREAFF
CDR3nt: TGTGCCAGCAGCACTACAGGCAGAGAGGCTTTCTTT
abundance: many
v_gene: TRBV7-6
j_gene: TRBJ1-1
d_gene: NA

CDR3aa: CASSDTGSSYEQYF
CDR3nt: TGTGCCAGCAGTGACACAGGAAGCTCCTACGAGCAGTACTTC
abundance: NA
v_gene: TRBV2
j_gene: TRBJ2-7
d_gene: NA

CDR3aa: CASSQGYQGNYGYTF
CDR3nt: TGTGCCAGCAGCCAAGGTTATCAGGGAAACTATGGCTACACCTTC
abundance: NA
v_gene: TRBV3-1
j_gene: TRBJ1-2
d_gene: NA

CDR3aa: CASSFEFGTALNYGYTF
CDR3nt: TGTGCCAGCAGCTTTGAATTTGGGACAGCCCTTAACTATGGCTACACCTTC
abundance: few
v_gene: TRBV5-4
j_gene: TRBJ1-2
d_gene: TRBD1

CDR3aa: CATRKGPGGGYTF
CDR3nt: TGTGCCACCAGAAAAGGGCCAGGAGGAGGCTACACCTTC
abundance: NA
v_gene: TRBV27
j_gene: TRBJ1-2
d_gene: NA

CDR3aa: CASSLSTGGGYEQYF
CDR3nt: TGTGCCAGCAGTTTGTCAACAGGGGGAGGCTACGAGCAGTACTTC
abundance: NA
v_gene: TRBV27
j_gene: TRBJ2-7
d_gene: TRBD1

CDR3aa: CASSYNPGQGAIGYGYTF
CDR3nt: TGTGCCAGCAGTTACAACCCGGGACAGGGGGCAATAGGCTATGGCTACACCTTC
abundance: NA
v_gene: TRBV6-6
j_gene: TRBJ1-2
d_gene: TRBD1

CDR3aa: CASSYSRQGIGTQYF
CDR3nt: TGTGCCAGCAGTTACTCCCGACAGGGGATTGGGACCCAGTACTTC
abundance: many
v_gene: TRBV6-2/TRBV6-3
j_gene: TRBJ2-5
d_gene: TRBD1

CDR3aa: CASSLVGVDGYTF
CDR3nt: TGTGCCAGCAGCTTAGTGGGAGTAGATGGCTACACCTTC
abundance: many
v_gene: TRBV7-2
j_gene: TRBJ1-2
d_gene: NA

CDR3aa: CASNPSGTANNEQFF
CDR3nt: TGTGCCAGCAACCCATCCGGGACAGCCAACAATGAGCAGTTCTTC
abundance: many
v_gene: TRBV7-8
j_gene: TRBJ2-1
d_gene: TRBD1

CDR3aa: CASRVLIGQGRYGYTF
CDR3nt: TGTGCCAGCAGGGTACTAATCGGACAGGGAAGGTATGGCTACACCTTC
abundance: few
v_gene: TRBV6-5
j_gene: TRBJ1-2
d_gene: TRBD1

CDR3aa: CASTLTDRGTRSLLDGYTF
CDR3nt: TGTGCCAGCACCCTTACGGACAGGGGGACCAGATCTCTCTTGGATGGCTACACCTTC
abundance: many
v_gene: TRBV12-3/TRBV12-4
j_gene: TRBJ1-2
d_gene: TRBD1

CDR3aa: CASSSSGQGRETQYF
CDR3nt: NA
abundance: NA
v_gene: TRBV6-5
j_gene: TRBJ2-5
d_gene: NA

CDR3aa: CASSVGKGGGGGYTF
CDR3nt: TGTGCCAGCAGCGTAGGGAAAGGAGGGGGAGGTGGCTACACCTTC
abundance: few
v_gene: TRBV9
j_gene: TRBJ1-2
d_gene: NA

CDR3aa: CASSESGQGALYGYTF
CDR3nt: TGCGCCAGCAGTGAGTCGGGACAGGGGGCACTTTATGGCTACACCTTC
abundance: NA
v_gene: TRBV10-2
j_gene: TRBJ1-2
d_gene: TRBD1

CDR3aa: CASTEGPYGYTF
CDR3nt: TGTGCCAGCACTGAAGGGCCCTATGGCTACACCTTC
abundance: NA
v_gene: TRBV12-3/TRBV12-4
j_gene: TRBJ1-2
d_gene: NA

CDR3aa: CASIRLAGGTDTQYF
CDR3nt: TGTGCCAGCATAAGACTAGCGGGGGGGACAGATACGCAGTATTTT
abundance: few
v_gene: TRBV27
j_gene: TRBJ2-3
d_gene: TRBD2

CDR3aa: CASSLRWGRDYEQYF
CDR3nt: TGTGCCAGCAGTTTAAGGTGGGGGAGAGACTACGAGCAGTACTTC
abundance: NA
v_gene: TRBV27
j_gene: TRBJ2-7
d_gene: NA

CDR3aa: CASSSRQEGNGGYTF
CDR3nt: TGTGCCAGCAGCTCCCGACAGGAAGGGAACGGTGGCTACACCTTC
abundance: NA
v_gene: TRBV7-9
j_gene: TRBJ1-2
d_gene: NA

CDR3aa: CASSPTLQDTQYF
CDR3nt: TGTGCCAGCAGCCCGACACTGCAAGATACGCAGTATTTT
abundance: NA
v_gene: TRBV11-2
j_gene: TRBJ2-3
d_gene: NA

CDR3aa: CATQTGEYNSPLHF
CDR3nt: TGTGCCACGCAGACAGGGGAATATAATTCACCCCTCCACTTT
abundance: NA
v_gene: TRBV24-1
j_gene: TRBJ1-6
d_gene: TRBD1

CDR3aa: CASSIGPQNRRVRETQYF
CDR3nt: TGTGCCAGTAGTATAGGACCCCAAAACAGACGGGTACGGGAGACCCAGTACTTC
abundance: NA
v_gene: TRBV19
j_gene: TRBJ2-5
d_gene: NA

CDR3aa: CASSQDLDPKHGYTF
CDR3nt: TGCGCCAGCAGCCAAGATTTAGACCCAAAACATGGCTACACCTTC
abundance: once
v_gene: TRBV4-1
j_gene: TRBJ1-2
d_gene: NA

CDR3aa: CASSQERTRSGELFF
CDR3nt: TGCGCCAGCAGCCAAGAACGGACTAGGAGCGGGGAGCTGTTTTTT
abundance: NA
v_gene: TRBV4-3
j_gene: TRBJ2-2
d_gene: TRBD2

CDR3aa: CASSQHGSGTDTQYF
CDR3nt: TGTGCCAGCAGTCAACACGGGTCTGGCACAGATACGCAGTATTTT
abundance: many
v_gene: TRBV6-2/TRBV6-3
j_gene: TRBJ2-3
d_gene: NA

CDR3aa: CASSYSVSADTDYGYTF
CDR3nt: TGTGCCAGCAGTTACTCGGTGTCGGCGGATACCGACTATGGCTACACCTTC
abundance: NA
v_gene: TRBV6-2/TRBV6-3
j_gene: TRBJ1-2
d_gene: NA

CDR3aa: CASSSRSPPIYGYTF
CDR3nt: TGTGCCAGCAGCAGCCGTAGCCCCCCTATCTATGGCTACACCTTC
abundance: many
v_gene: TRBV7-9
j_gene: TRBJ1-2
d_gene: NA

CDR3aa: CASSLIQGEAFF
CDR3nt: TGTGCCAGCAGTTTAATACAAGGGGAAGCTTTCTTT
abundance: few
v_gene: TRBV27
j_gene: TRBJ1-1
d_gene: NA

CDR3aa: CASSFADYSNQPQHF
CDR3nt: TGTGCCAGCAGCTTTGCGGATTATAGCAATCAGCCCCAGCATTTT
abundance: many
v_gene: TRBV7-2
j_gene: TRBJ1-5
d_gene: NA

CDR3aa: CASSSGITYTDTQYF
CDR3nt: TGTGCCAGCAGTTCGGGGATCACCTACACAGATACGCAGTATTTT
abundance: few
v_gene: TRBV27
j_gene: TRBJ2-3
d_gene: NA

CDR3aa: CASSIDLAGGPTDTQYF
CDR3nt: TGTGCCAGTAGTATAGATCTGGCGGGGGGGCCCACAGATACGCAGTATTTT
abundance: NA
v_gene: TRBV19
j_gene: TRBJ2-3
d_gene: TRBD2

CDR3aa: CAISWDGSYEQYF
CDR3nt: TGTGCCATCAGCTGGGACGGCTCCTACGAGCAGTACTTC
abundance: few
v_gene: TRBV10-3
j_gene: TRBJ2-7
d_gene: NA

CDR3aa: CASSFLDRGLWELFF
CDR3nt: TGTGCCAGCAGCTTCCTTGACAGGGGTTTGTGGGAGCTGTTTTTT
abundance: few
v_gene: TRBV7-9
j_gene: TRBJ2-2
d_gene: TRBD1

CDR3aa: CASNGQGPLGEQYF
CDR3nt: TGTGCCAGCAATGGACAGGGGCCTCTTGGCGAGCAGTACTTC
abundance: NA
v_gene: TRBV6-5
j_gene: TRBJ2-7
d_gene: TRBD1

CDR3aa: CATASQGLGNTEAFF
CDR3nt: TGTGCCACGGCGTCCCAGGGACTGGGAAACACTGAAGCTTTCTTT
abundance: NA
v_gene: TRBV19
j_gene: TRBJ1-1
d_gene: NA

CDR3aa: CASSVVIVPNYGYTF
CDR3nt: TGTGCCAGCAGCGTAGTTATAGTTCCTAACTATGGCTACACCTTC
abundance: NA
v_gene: TRBV9
j_gene: TRBJ1-2
d_gene: NA